The 19 T cell receptor beta chains reported below all come from one sample, sequenced in a study of cytotoxic CD8 clonotypes in ibrutinib-treated CLL. Some clones are missing from TCRdb's copy, which holds only in-frame ones; the method was immunoSEQ multiplex PCR. The data show approximately 74,000 clones, around 84% seen once. Sequencing was performed on PBMCs, taken at disease progression, from a patient treated with ibrutinib. The receptors come from a human donor with chronic lymphocytic leukemia.

The chain couples TRBV5-1 to TRBJ2-2, with D hard to call. The V end was cut by 0 bases, the J end by 5 bases, with 11 bases between. This CDR3 has 15 residues. The germline gives CDR1 SGHRS, CDR2 YFSETQ. The DNA for the CDR3 is TGCGCCAGCAGCTTGGTGGCGGCAGATACCGGGGAGCTGTTTTTT. Its protein is CASSLVAADTGELFF.

This sequence joins TRBV13 and TRBJ2-7; tentative D call: TRBD1 (5 bases). This CDR3 contains 14 residues. CDR1 and CDR2 from the germline V gene are PRHDT and FYEKMQ (reference sequence). Deletions cut 5 bases from V and 1 base from J, with 12 bases between. In DNA form, the CDR3 reads TGTGCCAGCAGCCCAAAGACAGAATCCTACGAGCAGTACTTC. It translates to CASSPKTESYEQYF.

V gene TRBV29-1 combines with J gene TRBJ1-1; D remains unclear. This CDR3 has 11 residues. Germline CDR1 SQVTM, CDR2 ANQGSEA. Trimming shortened V by 4 bases and J by 7 bases, and 10 bases separated the two germline ends. The CDR3 coding sequence is TGCAGCGTTGCCCTATATATTGAAGCTTTCTTT. This gives the protein CSVALYIEAFF.

The chain has TRBV7-9 and TRBJ1-4; 7 bases fit TRBD1. With V trimmed by 0 bases and J by 7 bases, 5 bases remained unmatched. This CDR3 is 15 amino acids long. Germline V gene lookup returns CDR1 SEHNR and CDR2 FQNEAQ (reference sequence). In DNA, the CDR3 is TGTGCCAGCAGCTTAGCGACAGGGCTTCGTGAAAAACTGTTTTTT. This codes for CASSLATGLREKLFF.

The rearrangement uses TRBV5-1 and TRBJ1-6; D unresolved. The CDR3 length is 14 residues. V shed 1 base and J shed 6 bases, with 8 bases lying between them. The germline V gene has CDR1 SGHRS and CDR2 YFSETQ. CDR3 coding DNA: TGCGCCAGCAGCTTGTTCAGCCCTAATTCACCCCTCCACTTT. This encodes CASSLFSPNSPLHF.

This chain links TRBV5-5 with TRBJ2-3; TRBD2 matches 10 bases. This CDR3 comprises 14 residues. Looked up from germline, CDR1 is SGHKS and CDR2 is YYEKEE (reference sequence). V shed 2 bases, J shed 5 bases, and the junction held 2 bases outside the gene matches. The CDR3 here is CASSLGLAEDTQYF. The CDR3 nucleotides are TGTGCCAGCAGCTTAGGACTAGCGGAAGATACGCAGTATTTT.

The chain has TRBV19 and TRBJ1-1; TRBD1 is a possible D gene (5 bases). Trimming pared 6 bases from V and 1 base from J, leaving 9 bases between. Germline V lookup: CDR1 LNHDA, CDR2 SQIVND (reference sequence). The length of the CDR3 is 13 residues. CDR3 nucleotides: TGTGCCAGTAGCCGACAGCGGAACACTGAAGCTTTCTTT. Translation: CASSRQRNTEAFF.

This clone was found a few times. The chain has TRBV18 and TRBJ2-7; perhaps TRBD2 as D (6 bases). CDR1 and CDR2 from the germline V gene are KGHSH and LQKENI. V lost 6 bases, J lost 0 bases, and 21 bases lay in between. This CDR3 contains 17 residues. Here the CDR3 DNA reads TGTGCCAGCTCCCGGGGTAGCGGCCTAGATAGCTCCTACGAGCAGTACTTC. Translating it yields CASSRGSGLDSSYEQYF.

The chain joins TRBV2 to TRBJ1-3; D may be TRBD1 (5 bases). The CDR3 has 17 residues. The germline CDR1 and CDR2 sequences are SNHLY and FYNNEI. V was clipped by 6 bases and J by 0 bases, with 18 bases between them. In DNA, the CDR3 is TGTGCCAGCAGGACCCCCCGGAGGGACGGCTCTGGAAACACCATATATTTT. Its protein product is CASRTPRRDGSGNTIYF.

J is TRBJ2-1 and V is TRBV12-5; no clear D. CDR1 is LGHNT, CDR2 FRNRAP, per germline. The CDR3 runs 13 residues. V lost 0 bases and J 6 bases, leaving 6 bases between the germline ends. In nucleotides, the CDR3 is TGTGCTAGTGGTTTGGTACTTGGCAATGAGCAGTTCTTC. Translation: CASGLVLGNEQFF.

The V call is TRBV19, the J call TRBJ2-3, with D perhaps matching TRBD2 (6 bases). This CDR3 has 16 amino acids. CDR1 and CDR2 from the germline V gene are LNHDA and SQIVND (reference sequence). Between the trimmed V and J ends, which lost 5 bases and 0 bases, there was a span of 15 bases. As DNA, the CDR3 is TGTGCCAGTAGTGCATTTGCGGGGACTAGCACAGATACGCAGTATTTT. This translates into CASSAFAGTSTDTQYF. The whole variable domain, filled in from reference TRBV19 and TRBJ2-3, reads DGGITQSPKYLFRKEGQNVTLSCEQNLNHDAMYWYRQDPGQGLRLIYYSQIVNDFQKGDIAEGYSVSREKKESFPLTVTSAQKNPTAFYLCASSAFAGTSTDTQYFGPGTRLTVL.

The J gene is TRBJ1-6, the V gene TRBV19; D call uncertain. Germline V gives CDR1 LNHDA, CDR2 SQIVND (reference sequence). V was shortened by 5 bases and J by 7 bases, with 9 bases between the two germline ends. This CDR3 comprises 13 residues. CDR3 loop: CASSGDNNSPLHF. The CDR3 DNA sequence: TGTGCCAGTAGTGGCGACAACAATTCACCCCTCCACTTT.

The chain is built from TRBV6-1 and TRBJ1-4, with 10 bases matching TRBD1. V dropped 6 bases and J dropped 4; count of bases not matched to a gene: 5. The CDR3 totals 15 residues. Germline V CDR1 and CDR2: MNHNS, SASEGT. The CDR3 here is CASSDRGRGNEKLFF. CDR3 sequence (DNA): TGTGCCAGCAGCGACAGGGGGCGCGGTAATGAAAAACTGTTTTTT.

The chain joins TRBV13 to TRBJ2-5, with 13 nucleotides matching TRBD2. CDR1 and CDR2 (germline): PRHDT, FYEKMQ (reference sequence). V was pared by 5 bases and J by 2 bases, with 5 bases of the junction left unmatched. The CDR3 sequence is 16 residues long. CDR3 loop: CASSPTSGGAQETQYF. In DNA form, the CDR3 reads TGTGCCAGCAGCCCCACTAGCGGGGGGGCACAAGAGACCCAGTACTTC.

This chain links TRBV7-8 with TRBJ2-3; tentatively, D is TRBD1 (6 bases). This CDR3 comprises 16 residues. CDR1 is SGHVS and CDR2 is FQNEAQ in the germline V gene. V dropped 0 bases and J dropped 2 bases, with 12 bases sitting between them. CDR3 DNA sequence: TGTGCCAGCAGCTTAGCGGGGGCCCTTGACACAGATACGCAGTATTTT. It encodes CASSLAGALDTDTQYF.

The rearrangement joins TRBV6-5 to TRBJ2-1; D possibly corresponds to TRBD1 (6 bases). The CDR3 spans 15 residues. Germline CDR1 and CDR2: MNHEY and SVGAGI. V lost 5 bases and J lost 0, with 11 bases in between. CDR3 nucleotide sequence: TGTGCCAGCAGTGCGACAGGAAGCTCCTACAATGAGCAGTTCTTC. It translates to CASSATGSSYNEQFF.

The J gene is TRBJ1-1, the V gene TRBV10-3; TRBD1 agrees at 7 bases. V shed 11 bases, J shed 7 bases, and the junction held 19 bases outside the gene matches. Germline CDR1 reads ENHRY; CDR2 reads SYGVKD. CDR3 length equals 15 residues. The CDR3 loop reads CAVGPGGGGNGEAFF. DNA for the CDR3: TGTGCCGTTGGCCCAGGGGGAGGGGGTAACGGTGAAGCTTTCTTT.

This chain connects TRBV18 to TRBJ1-5; D not certain. This CDR3 comprises 16 residues. Per germline, CDR1 KGHSH and CDR2 LQKENI. V lost 0 bases and J lost 0, with 9 bases in between. The CDR3 here is CASSPPERYSNQPQHF. DNA of the CDR3: TGTGCCAGCTCACCACCGGAGCGGTATAGCAATCAGCCCCAGCATTTT.

The chain uses TRBV5-6 and TRBJ1-2; 8 nucleotides match TRBD1. V lost 3 bases to trimming and J lost 7 bases; unmatched junction nucleotides: 17. Germline V CDR1 and CDR2: SGHDT, YYEEEE. The CDR3 has 17 amino acids. Written as DNA, the CDR3 is TGTGCCAGCAGCTCCGTTCGCGGGGCCAGGGGGCAGGTTGGCTACACCTTC. This translates into CASSSVRGARGQVGYTF. The full variable domain, completed using reference TRBV5-6 and TRBJ1-2, is DAGVTQSPTHLIKTRGQQVTLRCSPKSGHDTVSWYQQALGQGPQFIFQYYEEEERQRGNFPDRFSGHQFPNYSSELNVNALLLGDSALYLCASSSVRGARGQVGYTFGSGTRLTVV.